This TCR beta chain was captured by sequencing in a study of patients and donors after allogeneic stem cell transplantation. In TCRdb, the RT-PCR reads were re-called with MiXCR into one record per CDR3 protein. This sample carries 400,000 to 500,000 distinct CDR3 sequences, roughly 17% of them seen once, and the ten largest clones take just over 7%. There are 15 residues in the CDR3. Germline CDR1 reads SGHRS; CDR2 reads YFSETQ. V lost 4 bases to trimming and J lost 2 bases, with 16 bases between them. The rearrangement links TRBV5-1 to TRBJ2-7; no definite D call. This TCR was sampled from a human donor who was either an allogeneic HSCT recipient or a stem cell or donor lymphocyte infusion donor (not recorded which). It is not recorded whose cells these are; they may come from a transplant donor. Material: blood, either unsorted or a sorted T cell fraction (not recorded which). The CDR3 region is CASSATTEPPYEQYF. For the CDR3, the DNA is TGCGCCAGCAGCGCAACAACAGAGCCCCCCTACGAGCAGTACTTC.